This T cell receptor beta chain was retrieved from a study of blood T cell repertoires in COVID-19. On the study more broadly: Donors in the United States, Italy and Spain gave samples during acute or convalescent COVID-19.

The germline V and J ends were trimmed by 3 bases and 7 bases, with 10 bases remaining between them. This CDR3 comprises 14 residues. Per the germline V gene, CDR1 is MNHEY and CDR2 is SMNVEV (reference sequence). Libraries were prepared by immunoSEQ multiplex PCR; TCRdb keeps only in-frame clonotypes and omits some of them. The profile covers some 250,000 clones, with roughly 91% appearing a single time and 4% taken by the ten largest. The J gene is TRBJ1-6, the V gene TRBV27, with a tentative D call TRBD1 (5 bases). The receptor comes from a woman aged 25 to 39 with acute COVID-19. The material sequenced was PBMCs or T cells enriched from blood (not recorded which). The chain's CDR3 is CASSLGHGNSPLHF. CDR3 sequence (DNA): TGTGCCAGCAGTTTGGGGCACGGAAATTCACCCCTCCACTTT.